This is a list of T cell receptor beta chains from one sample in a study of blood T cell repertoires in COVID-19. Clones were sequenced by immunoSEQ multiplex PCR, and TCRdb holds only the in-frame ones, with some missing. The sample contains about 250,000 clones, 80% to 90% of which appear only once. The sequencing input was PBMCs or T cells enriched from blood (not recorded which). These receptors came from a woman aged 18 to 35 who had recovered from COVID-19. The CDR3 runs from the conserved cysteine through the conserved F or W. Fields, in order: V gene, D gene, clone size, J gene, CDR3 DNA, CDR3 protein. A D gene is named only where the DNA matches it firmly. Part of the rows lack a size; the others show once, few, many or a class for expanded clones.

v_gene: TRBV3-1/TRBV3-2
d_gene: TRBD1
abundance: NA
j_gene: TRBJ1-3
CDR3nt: TGTGCCAGCAGCGTCCGGGACAGAAGCTCTGGAAACACCATATATTTT
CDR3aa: CASSVRDRSSGNTIYF

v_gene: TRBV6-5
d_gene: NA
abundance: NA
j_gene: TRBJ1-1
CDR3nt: TGTGCCAGCAAAACCCAAGCGTACGGCACTGAAGCTTTCTTT
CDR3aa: CASKTQAYGTEAFF

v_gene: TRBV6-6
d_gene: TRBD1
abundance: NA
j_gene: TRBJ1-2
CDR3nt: TGTGCCAGCAGTCCCTCCCCCGACTACAGGGGAGGTGACTATGGCTACACCTTC
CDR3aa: CASSPSPDYRGGDYGYTF

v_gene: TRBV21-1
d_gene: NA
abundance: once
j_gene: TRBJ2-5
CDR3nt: TGTGCCAGCAGCAAGGGGGACTACCAAGAGACCCAGTACTTC
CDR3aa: CASSKGDYQETQYF

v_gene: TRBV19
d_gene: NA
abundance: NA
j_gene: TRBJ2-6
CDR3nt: TGTGCCAGTAGTACGGAGCAGGGGACAACTTTTTCTGGGGCCAACGTCCTGACTTTC
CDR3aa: CASSTEQGTTFSGANVLTF

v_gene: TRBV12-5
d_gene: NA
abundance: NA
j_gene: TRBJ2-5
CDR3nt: TGTGCTAGTGGTTTGGTATCAGACGGGGATCAGACCCAGTACTTC
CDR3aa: CASGLVSDGDQTQYF

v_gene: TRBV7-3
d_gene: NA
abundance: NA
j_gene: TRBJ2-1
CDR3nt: TGTGCCAGCAGCTTAGAGAGCTCCTACAATGAGCAGTTCTTC
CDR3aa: CASSLESSYNEQFF

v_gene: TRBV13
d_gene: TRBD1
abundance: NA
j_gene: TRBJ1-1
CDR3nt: TGTGCCAGCAGCTGGACAGGGGCCATGAACACTGAAGCTTTCTTT
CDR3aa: CASSWTGAMNTEAFF

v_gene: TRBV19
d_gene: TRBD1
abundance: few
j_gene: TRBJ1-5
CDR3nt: TGTGCCAGTAGTATAAAACAGGGGGCGCCGAGCAATCAGCCCCAGCATTTT
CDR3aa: CASSIKQGAPSNQPQHF

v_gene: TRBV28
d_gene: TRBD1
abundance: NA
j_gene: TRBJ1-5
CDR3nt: TGTGCCAGCAGTTTACCCGGACAGGGGAGCAATCAGCCCCAGCATTTT
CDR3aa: CASSLPGQGSNQPQHF

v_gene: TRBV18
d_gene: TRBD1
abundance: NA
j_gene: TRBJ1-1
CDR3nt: TGTGCCAGCTCACCAAGGACAGGCGCTTCCTCCACTGAAGCTTTCTTT
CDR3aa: CASSPRTGASSTEAFF

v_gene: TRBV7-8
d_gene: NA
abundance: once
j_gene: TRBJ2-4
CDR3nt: TGTGCCAGCAGCGCCCTAGGTATGGGCATTCAGTACTTC
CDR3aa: CASSALGMGIQYF

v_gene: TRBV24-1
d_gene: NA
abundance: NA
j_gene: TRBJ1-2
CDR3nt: TGTGCCACCAGTGACGTTACAGGGTTGGACTACACCTTC
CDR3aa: CATSDVTGLDYTF

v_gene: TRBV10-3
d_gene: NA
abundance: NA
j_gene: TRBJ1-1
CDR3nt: TGTGCCATCAGGTTGCAGGCTAACACTGAAGCTTTCTTT
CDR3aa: CAIRLQANTEAFF

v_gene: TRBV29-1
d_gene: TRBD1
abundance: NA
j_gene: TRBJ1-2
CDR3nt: TGCAGCGTTGGTAGGACGGGGACAGGGGATTACTATGGCTACACCTTC
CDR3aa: CSVGRTGTGDYYGYTF

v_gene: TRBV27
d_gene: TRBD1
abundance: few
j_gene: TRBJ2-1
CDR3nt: TGTGCCAGCAGTTTAAACCCCTCCGGGACAGATCCCTACAATGAGCAGTTCTTC
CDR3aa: CASSLNPSGTDPYNEQFF

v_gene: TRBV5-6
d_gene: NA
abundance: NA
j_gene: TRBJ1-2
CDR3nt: TGTGCCAGCAGCCTTACAGGACCTAACTATGGCTACACCTTC
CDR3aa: CASSLTGPNYGYTF

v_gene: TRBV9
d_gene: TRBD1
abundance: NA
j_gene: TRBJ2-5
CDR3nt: TGTGCCAGCGGGCAGGGGGTGGGTGAGACCCAGTACTTC
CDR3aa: CASGQGVGETQYF

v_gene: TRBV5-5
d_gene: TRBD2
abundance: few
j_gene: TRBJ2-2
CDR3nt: TGTGCCAGCAGCTTTGGGCTAGCGGGGGGAAACGGGGAGCTGTTTTTT
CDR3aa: CASSFGLAGGNGELFF

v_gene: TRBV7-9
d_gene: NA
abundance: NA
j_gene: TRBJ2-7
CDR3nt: TGTGCCAGCAGCGCAACCAGGGTCACCTACGAGCAGTACTTC
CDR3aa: CASSATRVTYEQYF

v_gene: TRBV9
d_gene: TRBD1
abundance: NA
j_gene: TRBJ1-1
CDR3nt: TGTGCCAGCAGCGACAGGGGTGGCCCTCAAGCTTTCTTT
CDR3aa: CASSDRGGPQAFF

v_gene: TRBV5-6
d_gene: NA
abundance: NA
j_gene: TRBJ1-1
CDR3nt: TGTGCCAGCAGCCTGCCAGACAAGGAACTTGAAGCTTTCTTT
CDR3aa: CASSLPDKELEAFF

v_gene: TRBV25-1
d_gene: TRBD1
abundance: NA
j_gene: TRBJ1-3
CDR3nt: TGTGCCAGCGGAGGACAGGGGGGCTCTGGAAACACCATATATTTT
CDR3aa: CASGGQGGSGNTIYF

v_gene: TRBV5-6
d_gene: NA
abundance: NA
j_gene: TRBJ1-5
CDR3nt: TGTGCCAGCAGCCCCTGGGGAGGGGCCAATCAGCCCCAGCATTTT
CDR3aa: CASSPWGGANQPQHF